This TCR beta chain is from a study of cytomegalovirus exposure and HLA in healthy donors. This CDR3 spans 14 amino acids. Germline values: CDR1 ENHRY, CDR2 SYGVKD. The V end lost 1 base, the J end lost 7 bases, and 14 bases lay between the germline ends. 13 Jbeta primers and 60 Vbeta primers were used for the PCR. In the authors' methods: About 10 million of some 80 million unique TCR beta chains were shared, per a later count. Sequenced by immunoSEQ multiplex PCR; TCRdb stores in-frame clones only, minus some. D and trimming were read from the DNA, whereas the V and J calls and clone size are those reported in that table. Counted here are 160,000 or so clones, roughly four fifths occurring once; the ten biggest clones make up 9.5% to 12%. Remarks on this clone: Its antigen remains unknown.

Study results and caveats: Analysis was carried out at a later point, and it linked a missense DCLRE1C variant to TCR beta V- and J-gene trimming. CMV antigen specificity of a few CMV-associated chains was confirmed in vitro.

This TCR was sampled from a man aged 50 or older in good health and CMV-seropositive. Sequencing was carried out using PBMCs. The chain combines TRBV10-3 with TRBJ2-7, with D possibly TRBD1 on 6 matching bases. The CDR3 bases are TGTGCCATCAGTGAGTTTTTGGACAGTCGGGAGCAGTACTTC. This encodes CAISEFLDSREQYF.